These 27 T cell receptor beta chains originate from one sample sequenced in a study of shared clonotypes between healthy human individuals. The assay was immunoSEQ multiplex PCR, and TCRdb's table has in-frame clones only and misses some. Among around 1,000,000 clones listed, roughly 77% were seen once. What was sequenced was memory CD4+ T cells from PBMCs. Subset specified: CD45RA-negative fraction. These receptors were collected from a man aged 18 to 29 in good health. Some clones in this sample may be carry-over from other donors' samples.

A single count supports this clone. The chain couples TRBV5-6 to TRBJ1-1, with 7 bases fitting TRBD1. This CDR3 is 14 amino acids long. The trim removed 3 bases at V and 7 bases at J, leaving 9 bases unmatched. Germline CDR1 SGHDT, CDR2 YYEEEE. The CDR3 loop is CASSSDQHRGEAFF. The CDR3 DNA is TGTGCCAGCAGCTCGGATCAGCACAGGGGTGAAGCTTTCTTT.

This clone turned up a few times. The rearrangement uses TRBV7-8 and TRBJ2-1; a possible D gene is TRBD2 (6 bases). CDR3 size: 16 residues. Per the germline V gene, CDR1 is SGHVS and CDR2 is FQNEAQ. The germline V and J ends were trimmed by 3 bases and 4 bases, with 16 bases remaining between them. The chain's CDR3 is CASSFRPGLPYNEQFF. The CDR3 DNA is TGTGCCAGCAGCTTCAGGCCGGGACTGCCGTACAATGAGCAGTTCTTC.

The V gene is TRBV4-1, the J gene TRBJ1-1; 8 nucleotides match TRBD1. Per germline, CDR1 MGHRA and CDR2 YSYEKL. CDR3 length equals 14 residues. Trimming took 2 bases from V and 4 from J; bases not matched to a gene: 3. Here the CDR3 reads CASSQTGGFTEAFF. In DNA form, the CDR3 reads TGCGCCAGCAGCCAAACAGGGGGTTTCACTGAAGCTTTCTTT.

The table lists this clone with a few counts. The V and J genes are TRBV2 and TRBJ2-7; 14 nucleotides agree with TRBD2. The CDR3 loop spans 15 amino acids. Germline V lookup: CDR1 SNHLY, CDR2 FYNNEI. V gave up 2 bases and J gave up 7 bases; unmatched junction bases: 4. DNA for the CDR3: TGTGCCAGCAGTGAATGGGGACTAGCGGGGGAGGAGCAGTACTTC. This translates into CASSEWGLAGEEQYF.

This chain joins TRBV28 and TRBJ1-4; possibly TRBD1 for D (5 bases). Germline CDR1 is MDHEN and CDR2 is SYDVKM. The CDR3 sequence is 15 residues long. V lost 5 bases, J lost 0 bases, and 10 bases lay in between. The CDR3 region is CASSPGTSTNEKLFF. The DNA of the CDR3 is TGTGCCAGCAGTCCGGGGACGTCAACTAATGAAAAACTGTTTTTT.

The CDR3 bases are TGTGCAGGGTTAGCGGGAACCAATGAGCAGTTCTTC. Translating gives CAGLAGTNEQFF. The chain recombines TRBV7-9 with TRBJ2-1; 8 bases map to TRBD2. This CDR3 region has 12 residues. In germline, CDR1 is SEHNR, CDR2 FQNEAQ (reference sequence).

The chain links TRBV7-2 to TRBJ1-2; the match to TRBD1 covers 7 bases. Per germline, CDR1 SGHTA and CDR2 FQGNSA. The CDR3 consists of 14 residues. The V gene end was trimmed by 0 bases and the J gene end by 2 bases; junction bases not matched to a gene: 0. The CDR3 here is CASSLADRNYGYTF. DNA for the CDR3: TGTGCCAGCAGCTTAGCGGACAGGAACTATGGCTACACCTTC.

This clone was detected ten times or more. Other DNA sequences in this specimen translate into the identical CDR3. The J gene is TRBJ2-3, the V gene TRBV5-4, with 11 positions matching TRBD2. This CDR3 is built from 18 residues. The ends lost 0 bases at V and 6 bases at J; junction bases unmatched: 12. Germline-derived CDR1 and CDR2 are SGHNT and YYREEE (reference sequence). The CDR3 protein is CASSLALAGVGFFDTQYF. CDR3 nucleotides: TGTGCCAGCAGCTTGGCACTAGCGGGAGTCGGTTTCTTCGATACGCAGTATTTT.

The chain uses TRBV4-2 and TRBJ2-7; 7 nucleotides align to TRBD2. J was trimmed by 6 bases and V by 4 bases; bases with no gene match: 6. The CDR3 loop spans 13 amino acids. Per germline, CDR1 LGHNA and CDR2 YNFKEQ. CDR3 nucleotides: TGTGCCAGCAGCCCCTCACTAGCGCGCGAGCAGTACTTC. It translates to CASSPSLAREQYF.

This clone was detected only a few times. The sample holds other DNA sequences that translate to the same CDR3. The gene calls are TRBV5-1 and TRBJ1-2; TRBD1 agrees at 8 bases. Germline CDR1 SGHRS, CDR2 YFSETQ. Germline trimming cut 0 bases from V and 6 bases from J; bases unmatched to any gene: 1. The CDR3 spans 13 residues. The chain's CDR3 is CASSLDRGNGYTF. The CDR3 region has the DNA TGCGCCAGCAGCTTGGACAGGGGGAATGGCTACACCTTC.

The chain recombines TRBV28 with TRBJ1-5; 7 bases fit TRBD1. The junction had 7 bases not matched to a gene; V was cut back by 6 bases and J by 2 bases. Looked up from germline, CDR1 is MDHEN and CDR2 is SYDVKM. The CDR3 is 15 amino acids. The CDR3 sequence is CASRWGQGGNQPQHF. The DNA of the CDR3 is TGTGCCAGCAGGTGGGGGCAGGGGGGCAATCAGCCCCAGCATTTT. Full variable domain (outside the CDR3, taken from reference TRBV28 and TRBJ1-5): DVKVTQSSRYLVKRTGEKVFLECVQDMDHENMFWYRQDPGLGLRLIYFSYDVKMKEKGDIPEGYSVSREKKERFSLILESASTNQTSMYLCASRWGQGGNQPQHFGDGTRLSIL.

The chain links TRBV13 to TRBJ1-1, with a possible D match to TRBD1 (5 bases). The V gene's germline CDR1 is PRHDT and CDR2 FYEKMQ (reference sequence). The length of the CDR3 is 14 residues. The ends were cut back, 5 bases at V and 2 bases at J, with 12 bases in the middle. The CDR3 spells CASSTQESNTEAFF. For the CDR3, the DNA is TGTGCCAGCAGCACACAGGAGTCCAACACTGAAGCTTTCTTT.

The chain uses TRBV5-6 and TRBJ2-5; D is perhaps TRBD2 (7 bases). The germline V gene has CDR1 SGHDT and CDR2 YYEEEE. V lost 3 bases and J lost 1, with 13 bases in between. The CDR3 covers 15 residues. CDR3 protein: CASSSSRGAQETQYF. The CDR3 DNA sequence: TGTGCCAGCAGCTCGAGTCGGGGGGCCCAAGAGACCCAGTACTTC.

The rearrangement links TRBV2 to TRBJ2-5, with TRBD1 matching over 10 bases. The V gene end was trimmed by 6 bases and the J gene end by 4 bases; junction bases not matched to a gene: 8. The germline V gene encodes CDR1 SNHLY and CDR2 FYNNEI. The CDR3 spans 15 residues. CDR3 bases: TGTGCCAGCAGGGAGCAGACAGGGGGCGGAGAGACCCAGTACTTC. Protein: CASREQTGGGETQYF.

The chain carries TRBV10-3 and TRBJ1-2; TRBD1 matches at 9 bases. Germline V gene data show CDR1 as ENHRY and CDR2 as SYGVKD. The V gene end was trimmed by 10 bases and the J gene end by 8 bases; junction bases not matched to a gene: 14. The CDR3 has 14 residues. In DNA, the CDR3 is TGTGCCACGACACCTACAGGGGGCGGTAAGGGCTACACCTTC. This sequence encodes CATTPTGGGKGYTF.

V is TRBV9 and J is TRBJ1-5, with 7 nucleotides matching TRBD1. V gave up 0 bases and J gave up 5 bases; unmatched junction bases: 5. The V gene's germline CDR1 is SGDLS and CDR2 YYNGEE. This CDR3 has 15 amino acids. In nucleotides, the CDR3 is TGTGCCAGCAGCGTAGGGATAGGGGGCCATCAGCCCCAGCATTTT. Its protein is CASSVGIGGHQPQHF.

The V gene is TRBV5-1, the J gene TRBJ2-3; D unclear. V dropped 4 bases and J dropped 2 bases, with 11 bases sitting between them. Germline V lookup: CDR1 SGHRS, CDR2 YFSETQ. The CDR3 runs 14 residues. The CDR3 DNA reads TGCGCCAGCAGCGGAATGGGCTCCACAGATACGCAGTATTTT. Translation: CASSGMGSTDTQYF.

This chain uses TRBV7-9 with TRBJ1-1; a weak D match, TRBD1 (6 bases). V lost 6 bases to trimming and J lost 6 bases, with 14 bases between them. This CDR3 comprises 13 residues. CDR1 SEHNR and CDR2 FQNEAQ come from the germline V gene (reference sequence). CDR3 amino acids: CASSLTGSSEAFF. CDR3 coding DNA: TGTGCCAGCAGTCTCACAGGGAGCTCTGAAGCTTTCTTT. Full variable domain (remainder filled in from reference TRBV7-9 and TRBJ1-1): DTGVSQNPRHKITKRGQNVTFRCDPISEHNRLYWYRQTLGQGPEFLTYFQNEAQLEKSRLLSDRFSAERPKGSFSTLEIQRTEQGDSAMYLCASSLTGSSEAFFGQGTRLTVV.

The J gene is TRBJ1-5, the V gene TRBV28; D is possibly TRBD1 (5 bases). Germline V gene sequence: CDR1 MDHEN, CDR2 SYDVKM. The V and J ends lost 5 bases and 6 bases respectively, with 17 bases between them. CDR3 length: 15 residues. The CDR3 is CASSEVRRGSQPQHF. Here the CDR3 DNA reads TGTGCCAGCAGTGAGGTCAGGAGGGGAAGTCAGCCCCAGCATTTT.

As for this clone: This may stem from a read error, because a much larger clone lies one nucleotide away. The rearrangement joins TRBV29-1 to TRBJ1-1; D possibly corresponds to TRBD1 (6 bases). This CDR3 spans 11 amino acids. Trimming removed 5 bases at V and 4 bases at J, with 8 bases between. The V gene's germline CDR1 is SQVTM and CDR2 ANQGSEA. The CDR3 nucleotides are TGCAGCGTTTCAGGGGCCACTGAAGCTTTCTTT. It translates to CSVSGATEAFF.

The chain combines TRBV5-1 with TRBJ2-5; D is undetermined. The CDR3 loop spans 13 amino acids. Looked up from germline, CDR1 is SGHRS and CDR2 is YFSETQ. V lost 2 bases and J 7 bases, leaving 12 bases between the germline ends. The CDR3 is CASSFEVPGTQYF. CDR3 DNA: TGCGCCAGCAGCTTTGAAGTTCCGGGGACCCAGTACTTC.

V gene TRBV28 combines with J gene TRBJ1-2; 7 bases align to TRBD1. Trimming took 6 bases from V and 4 from J; bases not matched to a gene: 14. The CDR3 consists of 16 residues. Germline V lookup: CDR1 MDHEN, CDR2 SYDVKM. This chain's CDR3 is CASSPALQGPTYGYTF. CDR3 in DNA: TGTGCCAGCAGCCCGGCTCTACAGGGGCCGACCTATGGCTACACCTTC.

The CDR3 sequence: CASSRGLAGHYNEQFF. The CDR3, as DNA: TGTGCCAGCAGCCGAGGACTAGCGGGCCACTACAATGAGCAGTTCTTC. The V gene is TRBV13, the J gene TRBJ2-1; 11 positions agree with TRBD2. Per germline, CDR1 PRHDT and CDR2 FYEKMQ (reference sequence). Trimming took 5 bases from V and 3 from J; bases not matched to a gene: 6. The CDR3 consists of 16 residues.

This clone was seen only a few times. The J gene is TRBJ1-2, the V gene TRBV7-2, with D maybe TRBD1 (5 bases). With 1 base removed from V and 4 bases from J, the gap between germline ends came to 13 bases. The germline V gene has CDR1 SGHTA and CDR2 FQGNSA. CDR3 length equals 15 residues. The DNA of the CDR3 is TGTGCCAGCAGCTTAGGGAACAGGTTCTTCTATGGCTACACCTTC. Translated: CASSLGNRFFYGYTF.

The gene calls are TRBV7-2 and TRBJ2-3, with TRBD1 identical over 8 bases. Trimming at V came to 2 bases and at J to 2 bases, leaving 3 bases not matched to a gene. The CDR3 covers 15 residues. Germline assignment: CDR1 SGHTA and CDR2 FQGNSA. The CDR3 coding sequence is TGTGCCAGCAGCTTAATGACAGGGGTCACAGATACGCAGTATTTT. The encoded protein is CASSLMTGVTDTQYF. The full variable domain, its missing parts supplied by reference TRBV7-2 and TRBJ2-3, is GAGVSQSPSNKVTEKGKDVELRCDPISGHTALYWYRQSLGQGLEFLIYFQGNSAPDKSGLPSDRFSAERTGGSVSTLTIQRTQQEDSAVYLCASSLMTGVTDTQYFGPGTRLTVL.

This chain joins TRBV7-9 and TRBJ1-1; D gene ambiguous. This CDR3 contains 13 residues. Germline assignment: CDR1 SEHNR and CDR2 FQNEAQ (reference sequence). V dropped 1 base and J dropped 7 bases, with 10 bases sitting between them. The CDR3 DNA reads TGTGCCAGCAGCTTAGAACAAAATCTTGAAGCTTTCTTT. This translates into CASSLEQNLEAFF.

Regarding this clone: Given a far larger clone just one base away, this is likely a sequencing read error. The J gene is TRBJ1-1, the V gene TRBV6-1; D gene uncertain. The CDR3 runs to 14 residues. Germline CDR1 and CDR2: MNHNS and SASEGT. V shed 1 base and J shed 6 bases, with 12 bases lying between them. The CDR3 region is CASSEVTGLAEAFF. CDR3 DNA: TGTGCCAGCAGTGAAGTGACGGGGTTAGCTGAAGCTTTCTTT.